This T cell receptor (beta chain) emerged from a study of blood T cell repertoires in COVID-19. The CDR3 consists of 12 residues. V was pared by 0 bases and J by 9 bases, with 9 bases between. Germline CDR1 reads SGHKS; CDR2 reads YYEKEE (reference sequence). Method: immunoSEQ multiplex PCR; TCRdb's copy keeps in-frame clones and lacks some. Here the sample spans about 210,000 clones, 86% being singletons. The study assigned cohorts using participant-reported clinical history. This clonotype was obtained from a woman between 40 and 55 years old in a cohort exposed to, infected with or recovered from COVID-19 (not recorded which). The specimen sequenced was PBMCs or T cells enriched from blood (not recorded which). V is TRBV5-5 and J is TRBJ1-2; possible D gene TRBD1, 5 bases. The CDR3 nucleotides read TGTGCCAGCAGCTTGGGGACGGACAGCTACACCTTC. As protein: CASSLGTDSYTF.